This TCR beta chain was obtained from a study of T cell repertoires in cytomegalovirus infection. Germline V gene lookup returns CDR1 SGHVS and CDR2 FQNEAQ. V was pared by 6 bases and J by 5 bases, with 13 bases between. There are 13 residues in the CDR3. This clonotype was counted only a few times. Each CDR3 protein is one row after TCRdb ran MiXCR on the reads. In the table there are fewer than 550,000 distinct CDR3 sequences, about 26% of which are singletons. The specimen sequenced was PBMCs. The rearrangement links TRBV7-8 to TRBJ2-5, with D hard to call. The receptor was isolated from a human donor in good health (CMV status not recorded). Some clones in this sample may be carry-over from other donors' samples. The CDR3 nucleotides read TGTGCCAGCAGTACCCGAATCGGGGAGACCCAGTACTTC. Translation: CASSTRIGETQYF.